This T cell receptor (beta chain) is from a study of blood T cell repertoires in COVID-19. At the level of the study: COVID-19 samples from acute and convalescent phases originated in the United States, Italy and Spain. In each case, the material was cDNA or gDNA derived from T cells, B-cell-depleted T cells, or PBMCs.

The V end was cut by 0 bases, the J end by 2 bases, with 10 bases between. The CDR3 extends over 15 amino acids. Germline V gene lookup returns CDR1 MGHRA and CDR2 YSYEKL. In the source study's methods: Amplification with reference gene primers provided the estimates of nucleated cell counts. Sequencing was performed with immunoSEQ multiplex PCR; in TCRdb, only in-frame clones are kept and a portion is missing. The V and J calls and clone size were taken over from that table, and D and trimming were inferred from the DNA. The repertoire holds under 65,000 clones, with around 90% as singletons. The sequenced material came from peripheral blood. The chain combines TRBV4-1 with TRBJ2-5, with D perhaps TRBD1 (6 bases). The TCR sequence derives from an elderly woman with active COVID-19. DNA for the CDR3: TGCGCCAGCAGCCAAGACTCGACAGGTCAAGAGACCCAGTACTTC. Translated: CASSQDSTGQETQYF.